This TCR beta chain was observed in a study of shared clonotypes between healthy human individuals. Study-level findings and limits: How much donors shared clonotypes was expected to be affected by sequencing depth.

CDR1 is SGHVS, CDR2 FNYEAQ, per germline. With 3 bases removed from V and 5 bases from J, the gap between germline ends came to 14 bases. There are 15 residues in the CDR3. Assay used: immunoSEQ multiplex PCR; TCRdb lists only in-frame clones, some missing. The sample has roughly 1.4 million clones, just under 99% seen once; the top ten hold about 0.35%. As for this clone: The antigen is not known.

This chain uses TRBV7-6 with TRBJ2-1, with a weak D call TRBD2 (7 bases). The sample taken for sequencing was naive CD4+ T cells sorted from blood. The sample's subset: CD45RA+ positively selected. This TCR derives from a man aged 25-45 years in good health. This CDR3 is CASSLGGRRHNEQFF. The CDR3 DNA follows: TGTGCCAGCAGCTTGGGGGGGCGGCGCCACAATGAGCAGTTCTTC. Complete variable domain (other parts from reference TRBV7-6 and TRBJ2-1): GAGVSQSPRYKVTKRGQDVALRCDPISGHVSLYWYRQALGQGPEFLTYFNYEAQQDKSGLPNDRFSAERPEGSISTLTIQRTEQRDSAMYRCASSLGGRRHNEQFFGPGTRLTVL.